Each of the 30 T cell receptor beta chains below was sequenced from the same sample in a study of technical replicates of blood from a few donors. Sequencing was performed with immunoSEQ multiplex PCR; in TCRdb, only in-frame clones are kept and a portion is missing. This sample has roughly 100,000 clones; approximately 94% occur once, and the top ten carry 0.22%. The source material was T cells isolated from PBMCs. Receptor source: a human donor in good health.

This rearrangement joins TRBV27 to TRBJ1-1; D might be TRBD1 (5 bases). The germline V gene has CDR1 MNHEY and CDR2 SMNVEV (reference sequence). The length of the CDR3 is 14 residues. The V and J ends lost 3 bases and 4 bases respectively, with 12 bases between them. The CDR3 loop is CASSFREGATEAFF. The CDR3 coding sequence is TGTGCCAGCAGTTTCAGAGAAGGGGCCACTGAAGCTTTCTTT.

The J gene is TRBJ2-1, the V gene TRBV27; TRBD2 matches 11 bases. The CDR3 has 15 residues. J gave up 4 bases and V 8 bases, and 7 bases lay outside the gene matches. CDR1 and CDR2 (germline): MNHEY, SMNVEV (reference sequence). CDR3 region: CASPDSGGEYNEQFF. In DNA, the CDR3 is TGTGCCAGCCCAGATAGCGGGGGGGAATACAATGAGCAGTTCTTC.

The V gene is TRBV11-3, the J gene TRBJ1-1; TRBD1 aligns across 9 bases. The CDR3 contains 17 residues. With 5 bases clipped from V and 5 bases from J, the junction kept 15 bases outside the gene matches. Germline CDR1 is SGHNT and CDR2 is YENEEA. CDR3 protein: CASSPGPGQGRGTEAFF. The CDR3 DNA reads TGTGCCAGCAGCCCGGGCCCGGGACAGGGTCGGGGGACTGAAGCTTTCTTT.

The CDR3 coding sequence is TGTGCCAGCAATCAGGACTTGGCTTACACAGATACGCAGTATTTT. This sequence encodes CASNQDLAYTDTQYF. The chain is built from TRBV2 and TRBJ2-3, with TRBD2 as a possible D gene (5 bases). Deletions cut 7 bases from V and 2 bases from J, with 16 bases between. Germline loops: CDR1 SNHLY, CDR2 FYNNEI. The CDR3 contains 15 residues.

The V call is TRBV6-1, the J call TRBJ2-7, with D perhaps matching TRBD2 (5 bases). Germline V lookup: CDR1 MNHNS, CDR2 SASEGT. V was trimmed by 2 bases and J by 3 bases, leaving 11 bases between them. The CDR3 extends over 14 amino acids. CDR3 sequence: CASSETGIVYEQYF. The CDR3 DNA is TGTGCCAGCAGTGAAACGGGGATAGTCTACGAGCAGTACTTC.

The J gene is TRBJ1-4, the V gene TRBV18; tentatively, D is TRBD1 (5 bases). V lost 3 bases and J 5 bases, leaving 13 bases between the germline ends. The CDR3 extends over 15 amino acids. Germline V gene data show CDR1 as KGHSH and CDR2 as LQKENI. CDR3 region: CASSPDGGRNEKLFF. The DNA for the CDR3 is TGTGCCAGCTCACCGGACGGGGGGAGAAATGAAAAACTGTTTTTT.

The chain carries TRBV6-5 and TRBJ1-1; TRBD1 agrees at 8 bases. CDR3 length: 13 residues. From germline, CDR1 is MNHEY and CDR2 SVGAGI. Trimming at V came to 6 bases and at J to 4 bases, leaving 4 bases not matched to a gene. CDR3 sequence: CASSHGQGTEAFF. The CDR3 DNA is TGTGCCAGCAGCCACGGACAGGGCACTGAAGCTTTCTTT.

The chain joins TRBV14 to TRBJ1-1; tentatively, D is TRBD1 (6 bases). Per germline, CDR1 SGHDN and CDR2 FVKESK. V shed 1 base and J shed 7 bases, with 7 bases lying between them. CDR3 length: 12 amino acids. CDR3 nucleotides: TGTGCCAGCAGCCAAGTGGACAGTGAAGCTTTCTTT. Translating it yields CASSQVDSEAFF.

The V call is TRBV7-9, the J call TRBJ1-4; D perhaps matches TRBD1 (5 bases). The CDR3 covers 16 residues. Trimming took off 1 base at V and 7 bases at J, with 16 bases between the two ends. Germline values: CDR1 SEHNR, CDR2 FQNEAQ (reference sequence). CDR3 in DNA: TGTGCCAGCAGCTTAGTAGGGGTTCGCATGGGTGAAAAACTGTTTTTT. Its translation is CASSLVGVRMGEKLFF.

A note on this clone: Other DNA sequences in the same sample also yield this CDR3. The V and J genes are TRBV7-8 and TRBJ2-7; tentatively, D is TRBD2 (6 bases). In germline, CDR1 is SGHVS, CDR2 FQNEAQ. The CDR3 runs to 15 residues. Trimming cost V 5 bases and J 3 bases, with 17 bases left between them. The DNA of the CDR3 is TGTGCCAGCAGCCACCGGGACTTCGCCTTCTACGAGCAGTACTTC. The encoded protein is CASSHRDFAFYEQYF.

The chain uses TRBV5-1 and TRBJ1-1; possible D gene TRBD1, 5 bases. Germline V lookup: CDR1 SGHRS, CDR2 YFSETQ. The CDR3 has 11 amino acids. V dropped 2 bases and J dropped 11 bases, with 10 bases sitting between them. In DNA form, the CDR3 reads TGCGCCAGCAGCTTAGGGGCGGCGGCTTTCTTT. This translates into CASSLGAAAFF.

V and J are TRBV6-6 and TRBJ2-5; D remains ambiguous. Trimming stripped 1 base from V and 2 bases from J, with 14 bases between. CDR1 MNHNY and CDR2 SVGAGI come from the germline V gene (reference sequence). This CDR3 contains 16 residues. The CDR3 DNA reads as TGTGCCAGCAGTTACTGGCCTGGTGGGCAACAAGAGACCCAGTACTTC. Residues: CASSYWPGGQQETQYF.

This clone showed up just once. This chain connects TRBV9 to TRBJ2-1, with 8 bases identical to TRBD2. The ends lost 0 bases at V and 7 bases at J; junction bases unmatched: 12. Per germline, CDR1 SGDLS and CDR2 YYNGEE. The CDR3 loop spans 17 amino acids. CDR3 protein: CASSVAWVSGMSNEQFF. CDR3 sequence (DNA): TGTGCCAGCAGCGTAGCCTGGGTTAGCGGGATGTCGAATGAGCAGTTCTTC.

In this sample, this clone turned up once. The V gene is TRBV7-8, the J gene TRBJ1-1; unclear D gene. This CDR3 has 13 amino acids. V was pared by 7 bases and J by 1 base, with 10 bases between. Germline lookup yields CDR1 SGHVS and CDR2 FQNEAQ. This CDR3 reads CASISDKNTEAFF. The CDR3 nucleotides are TGTGCCAGCATATCAGACAAGAACACTGAAGCTTTCTTT.

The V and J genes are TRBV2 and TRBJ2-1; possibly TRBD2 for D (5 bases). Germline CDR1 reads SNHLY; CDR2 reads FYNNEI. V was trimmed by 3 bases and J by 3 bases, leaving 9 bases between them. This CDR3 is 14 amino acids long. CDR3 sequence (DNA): TGTGCCAGCAGTGAGGGAGTGGGCTACAATGAGCAGTTCTTC. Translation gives CASSEGVGYNEQFF.

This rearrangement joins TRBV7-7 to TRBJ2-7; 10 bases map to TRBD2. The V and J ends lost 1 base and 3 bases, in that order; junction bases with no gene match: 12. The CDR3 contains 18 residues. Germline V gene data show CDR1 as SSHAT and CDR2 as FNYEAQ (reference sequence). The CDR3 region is CASSLVSGGPSGGYEQYF. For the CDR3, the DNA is TGTGCCAGCAGCTTAGTTAGCGGGGGGCCGAGTGGTGGCTACGAGCAGTACTTC.

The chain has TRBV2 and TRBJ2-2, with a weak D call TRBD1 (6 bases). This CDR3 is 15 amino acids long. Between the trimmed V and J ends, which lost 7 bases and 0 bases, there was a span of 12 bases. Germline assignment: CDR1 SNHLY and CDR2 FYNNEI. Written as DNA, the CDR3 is TGTGCCAGCAAGGAAGGGGGTTCGAACACCGGGGAGCTGTTTTTT. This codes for CASKEGGSNTGELFF.

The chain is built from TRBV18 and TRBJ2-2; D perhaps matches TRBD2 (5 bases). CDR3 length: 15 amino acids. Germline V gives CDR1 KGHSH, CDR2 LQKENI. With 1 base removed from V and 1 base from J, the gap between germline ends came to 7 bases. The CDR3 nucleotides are TGTGCCAGCTCACCACTTGGAGGGAACACCGGGGAGCTGTTTTTT. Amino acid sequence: CASSPLGGNTGELFF.

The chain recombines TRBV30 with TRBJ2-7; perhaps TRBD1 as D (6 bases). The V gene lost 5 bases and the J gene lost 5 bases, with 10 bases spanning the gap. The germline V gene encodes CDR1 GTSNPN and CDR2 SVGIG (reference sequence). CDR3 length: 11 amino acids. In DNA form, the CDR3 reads TGTGCCTGGGACTACAGGGACGAGCAGTACTTC. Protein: CAWDYRDEQYF.

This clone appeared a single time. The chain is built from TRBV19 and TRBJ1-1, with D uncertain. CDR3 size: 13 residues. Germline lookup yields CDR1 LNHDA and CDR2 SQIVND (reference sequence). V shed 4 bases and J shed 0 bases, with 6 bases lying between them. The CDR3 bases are TGTGCCAGTAGTAGCACATTGAACACTGAAGCTTTCTTT. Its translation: CASSSTLNTEAFF.

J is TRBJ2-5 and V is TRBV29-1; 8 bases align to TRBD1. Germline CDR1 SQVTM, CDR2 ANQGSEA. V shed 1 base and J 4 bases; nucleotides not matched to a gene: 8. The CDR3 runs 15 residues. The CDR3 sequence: CSVEVRTGIRETQYF. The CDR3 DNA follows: TGCAGCGTTGAAGTGCGGACAGGGATCCGAGAGACCCAGTACTTC.

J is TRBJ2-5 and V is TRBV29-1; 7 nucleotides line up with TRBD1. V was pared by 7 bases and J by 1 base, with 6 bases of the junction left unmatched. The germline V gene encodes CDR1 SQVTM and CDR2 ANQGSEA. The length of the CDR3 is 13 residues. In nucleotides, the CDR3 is TGCAGCGCCGACCGGGACAGCCAAGAGACCCAGTACTTC. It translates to CSADRDSQETQYF.

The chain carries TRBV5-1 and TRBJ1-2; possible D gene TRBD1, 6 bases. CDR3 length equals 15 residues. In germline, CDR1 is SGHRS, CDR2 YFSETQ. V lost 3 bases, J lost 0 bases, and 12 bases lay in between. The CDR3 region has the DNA TGCGCCAGCAGCTCGCTCAGGACAGCTAACTATGGCTACACCTTC. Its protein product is CASSSLRTANYGYTF.

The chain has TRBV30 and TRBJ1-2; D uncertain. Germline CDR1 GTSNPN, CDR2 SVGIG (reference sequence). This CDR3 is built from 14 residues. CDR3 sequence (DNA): TGTGCTATTATGGGCCAGTTTGCCACCTATGGCTACACCTTC. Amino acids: CAIMGQFATYGYTF.

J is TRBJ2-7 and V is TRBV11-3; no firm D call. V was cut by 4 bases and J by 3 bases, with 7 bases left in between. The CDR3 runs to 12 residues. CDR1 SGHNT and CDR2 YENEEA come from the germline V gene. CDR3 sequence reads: CASSSVLYEQYF. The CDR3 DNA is TGTGCCAGCAGCTCCGTTCTCTACGAGCAGTACTTC.

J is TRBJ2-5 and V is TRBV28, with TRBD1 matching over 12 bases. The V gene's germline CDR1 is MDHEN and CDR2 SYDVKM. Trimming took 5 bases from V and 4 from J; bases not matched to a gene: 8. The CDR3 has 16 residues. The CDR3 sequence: CASSPMLGQGAETQYF. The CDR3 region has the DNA TGTGCCAGCAGTCCCATGCTGGGACAGGGGGCAGAGACCCAGTACTTC.

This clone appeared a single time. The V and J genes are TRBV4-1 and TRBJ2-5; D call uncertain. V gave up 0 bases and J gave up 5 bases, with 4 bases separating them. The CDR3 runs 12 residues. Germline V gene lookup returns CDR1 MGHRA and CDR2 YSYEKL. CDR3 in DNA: TGCGCCAGCAGCCAAGATTCGGAGACCCAGTACTTC. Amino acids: CASSQDSETQYF.

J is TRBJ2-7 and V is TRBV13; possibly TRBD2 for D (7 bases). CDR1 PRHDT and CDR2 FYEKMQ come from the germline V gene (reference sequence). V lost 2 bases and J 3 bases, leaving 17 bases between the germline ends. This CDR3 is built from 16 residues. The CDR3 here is CASSLKEGGLYYEQYF. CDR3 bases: TGTGCCAGCAGCTTAAAGGAGGGGGGGCTTTACTACGAGCAGTACTTC.

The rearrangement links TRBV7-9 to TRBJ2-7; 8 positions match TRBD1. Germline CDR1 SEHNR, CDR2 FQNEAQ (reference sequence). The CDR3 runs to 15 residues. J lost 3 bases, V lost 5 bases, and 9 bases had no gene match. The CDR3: CASSLGETGDYEQYF. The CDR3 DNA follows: TGTGCCAGCAGCCTGGGGGAGACAGGGGACTACGAGCAGTACTTC.

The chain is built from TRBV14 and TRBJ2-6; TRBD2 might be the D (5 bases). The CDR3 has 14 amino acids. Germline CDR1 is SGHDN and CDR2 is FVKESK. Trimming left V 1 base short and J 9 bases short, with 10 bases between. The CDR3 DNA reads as TGTGCCAGCAGCCAAGTCCCCCGGGGCAACGTCCTGACTTTC. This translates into CASSQVPRGNVLTF.